A single sample is the source of the 7 T cell receptor beta chains below, sequenced in a study of T cell responses to AZD1222 COVID-19 vaccine. The repertoire was sequenced with immunoSEQ multiplex PCR; TCRdb's copy has only in-frame clones and lacks some. This table holds 130,000 to 150,000 clones, about 92% found once. Source: peripheral blood, taken on day 0 of AZD1222 vaccination. These receptors came from an adult in good health.

This chain links TRBV6-5 with TRBJ2-7; 10 nucleotides line up with TRBD2. Germline V lookup: CDR1 MNHEY, CDR2 SVGAGI. The V and J ends lost 0 bases and 0 bases, in that order; junction bases with no gene match: 2. The CDR3 contains 16 residues. The CDR3 is CASSYSASGSSYEQYF. CDR3 DNA: TGTGCCAGCAGTTACTCTGCTAGCGGGAGCTCCTACGAGCAGTACTTC.

The chain joins TRBV29-1 to TRBJ1-5; D is unresolved. This CDR3 has 13 amino acids. In germline, CDR1 is SQVTM, CDR2 ANQGSEA. With 4 bases removed from V and 4 bases from J, the gap between germline ends came to 11 bases. This chain's CDR3 is CSVGAGWNQPQHF. DNA of the CDR3: TGCAGCGTTGGCGCGGGGTGGAATCAGCCCCAGCATTTT.

By its share, this clone is medium-sized (0.01 to 0.1%). V gene TRBV5-4 combines with J gene TRBJ1-4, with D perhaps matching TRBD1 (6 bases). From germline, CDR1 is SGHNT and CDR2 YYREEE (reference sequence). Trimming left V 2 bases short and J 7 bases short, with 15 bases between. The CDR3 spans 15 residues. CDR3 amino acids: CASSFQGGGSEKLFF. In DNA form, the CDR3 reads TGTGCCAGCAGCTTTCAAGGGGGAGGGAGTGAAAAACTGTTTTTT.

The rearrangement links TRBV5-1 to TRBJ2-7; D may be TRBD1 or TRBD2 (5 bases each). V was pared by 0 bases and J by 3 bases, with 13 bases between. Germline CDR1 SGHRS, CDR2 YFSETQ. CDR3 length: 15 residues. Here the CDR3 DNA reads TGCGCCAGCAGCTTGGGGCCAGGGAGTGACTACGAGCAGTACTTC. Its translation: CASSLGPGSDYEQYF.

V is TRBV7-9 and J is TRBJ2-6; TRBD2 might be the D (7 bases). The germline CDR1 and CDR2 sequences are SEHNR and FQNEAQ (reference sequence). This CDR3 spans 16 amino acids. Between the trimmed V and J ends, which lost 5 bases and 0 bases, there was a span of 11 bases. CDR3: CASSPRGGSGANVLTF. The CDR3 nucleotides read TGTGCCAGCAGCCCGAGGGGGGGCTCTGGGGCCAACGTCCTGACTTTC.

The chain uses TRBV7-2 and TRBJ2-2; 10 positions agree with TRBD2. Germline V gives CDR1 SGHTA, CDR2 FQGNSA. The CDR3 is made up of 16 amino acids. V lost 1 base and J lost 5; bases outside the gene matches: 4. The CDR3 DNA sequence: TGTGCCAGCAGCTTAGACGGGACTAGCGTTACCGGGGAGCTGTTTTTT. Encoded protein: CASSLDGTSVTGELFF.

The gene calls are TRBV5-4 and TRBJ1-1, with D maybe TRBD1 (5 bases). The germline V gene encodes CDR1 SGHNT and CDR2 YYREEE (reference sequence). V lost 0 bases and J 11 bases, leaving 14 bases between the germline ends. This CDR3 region has 13 residues. The CDR3 DNA is TGTGCCAGCAGCTTGGATTCACAGGAGAAGGCTTTCTTT. This translates into CASSLDSQEKAFF.